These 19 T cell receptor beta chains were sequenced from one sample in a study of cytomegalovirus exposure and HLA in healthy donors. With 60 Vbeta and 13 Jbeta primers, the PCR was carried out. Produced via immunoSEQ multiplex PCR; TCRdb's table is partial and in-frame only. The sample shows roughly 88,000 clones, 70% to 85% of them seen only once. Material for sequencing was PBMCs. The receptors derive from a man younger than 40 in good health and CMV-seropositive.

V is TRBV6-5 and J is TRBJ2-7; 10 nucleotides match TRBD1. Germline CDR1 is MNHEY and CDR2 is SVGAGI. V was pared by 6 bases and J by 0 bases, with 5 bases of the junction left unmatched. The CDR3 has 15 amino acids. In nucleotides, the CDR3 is TGTGCCAGCAGCCGAAGACAGGGGGCCTCCTACGAGCAGTACTTC. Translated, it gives CASSRRQGASYEQYF.

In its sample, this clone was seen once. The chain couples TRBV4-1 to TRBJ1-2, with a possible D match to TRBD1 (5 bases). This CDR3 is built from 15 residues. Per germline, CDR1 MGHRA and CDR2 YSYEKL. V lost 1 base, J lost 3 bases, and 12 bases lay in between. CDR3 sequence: CASSQGSGSYYGYTF. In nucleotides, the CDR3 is TGCGCCAGCAGCCAAGGTTCAGGGTCCTACTATGGCTACACCTTC.

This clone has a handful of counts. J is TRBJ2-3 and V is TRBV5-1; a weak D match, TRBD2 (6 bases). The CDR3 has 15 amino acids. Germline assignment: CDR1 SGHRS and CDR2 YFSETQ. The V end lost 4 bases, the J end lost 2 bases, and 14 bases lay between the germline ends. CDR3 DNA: TGCGCCAGCAGCACAGGAGGGGCCTCCACAGATACGCAGTATTTT. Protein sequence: CASSTGGASTDTQYF.

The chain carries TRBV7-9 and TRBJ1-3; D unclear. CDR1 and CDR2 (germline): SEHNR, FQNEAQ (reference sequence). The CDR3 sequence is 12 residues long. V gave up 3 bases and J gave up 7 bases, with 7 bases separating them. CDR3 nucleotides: TGTGCCAGCAGCTTGGGGAGGAACACCATATATTTT. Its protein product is CASSLGRNTIYF.

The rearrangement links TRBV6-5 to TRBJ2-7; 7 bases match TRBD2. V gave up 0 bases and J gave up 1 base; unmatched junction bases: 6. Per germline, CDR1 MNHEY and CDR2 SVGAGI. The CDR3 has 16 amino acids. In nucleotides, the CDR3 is TGTGCCAGCAGTTACTCCCCCTGGGGGGGATCCTACGAGCAGTACTTC. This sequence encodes CASSYSPWGGSYEQYF.

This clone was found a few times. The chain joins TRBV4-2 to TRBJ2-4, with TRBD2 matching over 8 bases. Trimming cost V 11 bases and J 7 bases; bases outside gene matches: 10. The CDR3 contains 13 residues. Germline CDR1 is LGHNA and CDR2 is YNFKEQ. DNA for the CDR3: TGTGCCGCCGGGAGGGGGGGCGTGAACATTCAGTACTTC. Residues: CAAGRGGVNIQYF.

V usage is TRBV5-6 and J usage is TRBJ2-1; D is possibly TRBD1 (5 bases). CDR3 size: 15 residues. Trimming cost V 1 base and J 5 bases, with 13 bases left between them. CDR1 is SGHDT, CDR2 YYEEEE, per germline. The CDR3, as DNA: TGTGCCAGCAGCTTGTTTGGGGCAATAAACAATGAGCAGTTCTTC. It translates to CASSLFGAINNEQFF.

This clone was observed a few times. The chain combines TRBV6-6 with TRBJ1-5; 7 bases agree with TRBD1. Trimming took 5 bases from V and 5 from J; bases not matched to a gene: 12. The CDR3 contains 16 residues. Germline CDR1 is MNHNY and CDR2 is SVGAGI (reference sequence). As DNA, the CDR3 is TGTGCCAGCAGTCCCCTCGGAAGGGGGCGGGATCAGCCCCAGCATTTT. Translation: CASSPLGRGRDQPQHF.

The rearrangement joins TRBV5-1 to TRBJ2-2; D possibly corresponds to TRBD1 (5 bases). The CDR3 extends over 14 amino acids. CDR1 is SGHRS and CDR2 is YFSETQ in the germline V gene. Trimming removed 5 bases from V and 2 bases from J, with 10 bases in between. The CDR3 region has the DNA TGCGCCAGCAGTATAGGGGTAAACACCGGGGAGCTGTTTTTT. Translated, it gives CASSIGVNTGELFF.

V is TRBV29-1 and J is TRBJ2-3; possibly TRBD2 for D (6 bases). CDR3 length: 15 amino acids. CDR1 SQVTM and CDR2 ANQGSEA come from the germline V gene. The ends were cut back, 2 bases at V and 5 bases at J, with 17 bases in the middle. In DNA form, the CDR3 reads TGCAGCGTTGAATTTGGACTATCAGGTGGAGATACGCAGTATTTT. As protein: CSVEFGLSGGDTQYF.

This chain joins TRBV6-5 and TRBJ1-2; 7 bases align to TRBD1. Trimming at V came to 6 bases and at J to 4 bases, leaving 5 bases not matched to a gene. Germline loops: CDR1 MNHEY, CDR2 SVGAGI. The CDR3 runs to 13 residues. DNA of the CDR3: TGTGCCAGCAGAAGGACAGGAATCTATGGCTACACCTTC. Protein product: CASRRTGIYGYTF.

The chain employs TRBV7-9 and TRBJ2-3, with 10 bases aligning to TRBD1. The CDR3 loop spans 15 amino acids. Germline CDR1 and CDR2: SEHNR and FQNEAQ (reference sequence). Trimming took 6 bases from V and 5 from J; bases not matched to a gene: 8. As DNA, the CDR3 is TGTGCCAGCAGGGAACCGGGACAGGGGAAAGATACGCAGTATTTT. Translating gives CASREPGQGKDTQYF.

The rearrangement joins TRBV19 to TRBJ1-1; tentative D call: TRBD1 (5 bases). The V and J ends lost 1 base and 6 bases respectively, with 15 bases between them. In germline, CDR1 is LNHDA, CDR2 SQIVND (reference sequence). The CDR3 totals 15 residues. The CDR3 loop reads CASSIASRVGAEAFF. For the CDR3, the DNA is TGTGCCAGTAGTATAGCATCCAGGGTTGGGGCTGAAGCTTTCTTT.

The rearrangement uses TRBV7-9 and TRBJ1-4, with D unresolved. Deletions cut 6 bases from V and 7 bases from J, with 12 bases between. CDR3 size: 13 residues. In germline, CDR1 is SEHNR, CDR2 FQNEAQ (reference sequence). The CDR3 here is CASRGEESEKLFF. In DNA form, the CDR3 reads TGTGCCAGCAGGGGAGAGGAGAGTGAAAAACTGTTTTTT. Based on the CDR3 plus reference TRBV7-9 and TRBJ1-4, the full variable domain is DTGVSQNPRHKITKRGQNVTFRCDPISEHNRLYWYRQTLGQGPEFLTYFQNEAQLEKSRLLSDRFSAERPKGSFSTLEIQRTEQGDSAMYLCASRGEESEKLFFGSGTQLSVL.

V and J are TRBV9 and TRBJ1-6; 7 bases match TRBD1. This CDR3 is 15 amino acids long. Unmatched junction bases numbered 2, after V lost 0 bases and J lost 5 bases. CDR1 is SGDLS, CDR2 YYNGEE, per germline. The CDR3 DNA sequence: TGTGCCAGCAGCGTAGGTGACAGGGATAATTCACCCCTCCACTTT. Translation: CASSVGDRDNSPLHF.

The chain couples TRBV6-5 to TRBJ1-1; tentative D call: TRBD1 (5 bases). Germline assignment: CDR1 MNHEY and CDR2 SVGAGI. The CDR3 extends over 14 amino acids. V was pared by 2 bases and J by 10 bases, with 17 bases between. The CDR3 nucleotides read TGTGCCAGCAGTTACGCCGGGACCCCGGAGGGAGCTTTCTTT. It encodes CASSYAGTPEGAFF.

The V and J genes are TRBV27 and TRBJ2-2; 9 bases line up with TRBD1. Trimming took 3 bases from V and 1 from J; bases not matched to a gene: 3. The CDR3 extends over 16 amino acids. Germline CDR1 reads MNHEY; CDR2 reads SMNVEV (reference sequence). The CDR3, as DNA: TGTGCCAGCAGTTTGGGACAGGGAATGAACACCGGGGAGCTGTTTTTT. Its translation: CASSLGQGMNTGELFF.

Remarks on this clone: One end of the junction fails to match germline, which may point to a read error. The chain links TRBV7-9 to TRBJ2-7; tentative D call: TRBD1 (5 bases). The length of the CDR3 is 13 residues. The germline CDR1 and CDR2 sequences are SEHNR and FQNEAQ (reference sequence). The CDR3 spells CSSSPKGSYEQYF. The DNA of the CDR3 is TGTTCCAGCAGCCCGAAGGGGTCCTACGAGCAGTACTTC.

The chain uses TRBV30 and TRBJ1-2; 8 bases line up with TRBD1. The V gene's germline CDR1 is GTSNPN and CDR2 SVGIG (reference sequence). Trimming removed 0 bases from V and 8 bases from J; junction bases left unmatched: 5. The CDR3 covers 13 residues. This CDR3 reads CAWSVPGGRGYTF. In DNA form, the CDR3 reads TGTGCCTGGAGTGTACCAGGGGGCCGAGGCTACACCTTC.